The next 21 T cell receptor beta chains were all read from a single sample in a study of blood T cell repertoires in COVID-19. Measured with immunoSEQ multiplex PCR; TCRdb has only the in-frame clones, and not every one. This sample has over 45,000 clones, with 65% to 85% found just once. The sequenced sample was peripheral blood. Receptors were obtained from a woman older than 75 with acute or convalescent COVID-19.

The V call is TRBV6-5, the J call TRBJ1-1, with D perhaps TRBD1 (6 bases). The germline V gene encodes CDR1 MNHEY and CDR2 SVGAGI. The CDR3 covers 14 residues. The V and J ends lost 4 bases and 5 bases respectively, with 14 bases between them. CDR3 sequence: CASSSPGVRTEAFF. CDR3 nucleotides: TGTGCCAGCAGTTCTCCAGGGGTGAGGACTGAAGCTTTCTTT.

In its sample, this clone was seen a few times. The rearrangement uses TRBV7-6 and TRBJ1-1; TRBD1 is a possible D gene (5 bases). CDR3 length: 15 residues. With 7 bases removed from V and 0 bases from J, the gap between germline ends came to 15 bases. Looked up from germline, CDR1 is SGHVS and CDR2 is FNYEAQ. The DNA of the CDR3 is TGTGCCAGCAAAAAATCGGGACTGCTGAACACTGAAGCTTTCTTT. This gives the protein CASKKSGLLNTEAFF.

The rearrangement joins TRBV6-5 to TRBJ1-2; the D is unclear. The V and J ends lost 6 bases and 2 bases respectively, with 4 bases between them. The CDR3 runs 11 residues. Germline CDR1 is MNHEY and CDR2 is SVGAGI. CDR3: CASSTNYGYTF. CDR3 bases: TGTGCCAGCAGCACAAACTATGGCTACACCTTC.

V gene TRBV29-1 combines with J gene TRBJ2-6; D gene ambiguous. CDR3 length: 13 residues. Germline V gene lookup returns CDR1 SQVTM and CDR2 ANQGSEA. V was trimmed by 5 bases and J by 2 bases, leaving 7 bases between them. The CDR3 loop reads CSVSRAGANVLTF. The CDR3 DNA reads TGCAGCGTTAGTCGGGCTGGGGCCAACGTCCTGACTTTC.

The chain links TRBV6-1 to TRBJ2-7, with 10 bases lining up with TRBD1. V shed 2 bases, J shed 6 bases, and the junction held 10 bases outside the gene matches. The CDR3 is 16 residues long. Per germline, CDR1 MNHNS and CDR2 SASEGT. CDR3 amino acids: CASSEFGTGVAGEQYF. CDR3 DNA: TGTGCCAGCAGTGAATTCGGGACAGGGGTGGCGGGCGAGCAGTACTTC.

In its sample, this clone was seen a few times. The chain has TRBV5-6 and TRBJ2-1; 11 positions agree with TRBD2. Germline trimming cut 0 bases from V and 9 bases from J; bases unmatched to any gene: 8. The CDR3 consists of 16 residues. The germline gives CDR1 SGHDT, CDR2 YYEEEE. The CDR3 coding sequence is TGTGCCAGCAGCTTGGGTAGCGGGGGGGTTCTGGGTGAGCAGTTCTTC. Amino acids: CASSLGSGGVLGEQFF.

CDR3 residues: CAPQRRGLGELFF. The CDR3 bases are TGTGCCCCCCAACGGCGGGGTTTGGGCGAGCTGTTTTTT. The chain recombines TRBV6-5 with TRBJ2-2; D possibly corresponds to TRBD2 (6 bases). The V gene's germline CDR1 is MNHEY and CDR2 SVGAGI. The CDR3 consists of 13 residues. The V end lost 11 bases, the J end lost 11 bases, and 21 bases lay between the germline ends.

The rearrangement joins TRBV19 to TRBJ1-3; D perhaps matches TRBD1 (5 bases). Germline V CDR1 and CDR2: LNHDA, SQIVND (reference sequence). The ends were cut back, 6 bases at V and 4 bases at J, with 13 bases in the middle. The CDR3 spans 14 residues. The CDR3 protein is CASSRDSAGNTIYF. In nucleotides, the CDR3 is TGTGCCAGTAGCAGAGACAGTGCGGGAAACACCATATATTTT.

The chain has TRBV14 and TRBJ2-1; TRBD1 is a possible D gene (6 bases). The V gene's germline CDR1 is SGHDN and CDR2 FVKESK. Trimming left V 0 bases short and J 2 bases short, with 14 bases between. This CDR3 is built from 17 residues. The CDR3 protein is CASSQDSAGVTYNEQFF. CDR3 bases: TGTGCCAGCAGCCAAGACTCCGCAGGGGTTACCTACAATGAGCAGTTCTTC.

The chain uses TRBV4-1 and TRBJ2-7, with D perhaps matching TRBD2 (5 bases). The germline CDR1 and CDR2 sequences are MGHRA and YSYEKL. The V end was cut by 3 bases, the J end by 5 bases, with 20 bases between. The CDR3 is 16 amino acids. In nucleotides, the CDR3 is TGCGCCAGCAGCCATCCCTATCGAGGGTTGGTACACGAGCAGTACTTC. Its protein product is CASSHPYRGLVHEQYF.

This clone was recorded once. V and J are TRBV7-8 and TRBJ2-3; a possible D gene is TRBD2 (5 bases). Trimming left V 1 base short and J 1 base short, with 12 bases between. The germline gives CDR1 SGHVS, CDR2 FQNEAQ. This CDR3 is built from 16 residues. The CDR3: CASSLVTGWGTDTQYF. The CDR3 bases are TGTGCCAGCAGCTTAGTTACGGGGTGGGGCACAGATACGCAGTATTTT. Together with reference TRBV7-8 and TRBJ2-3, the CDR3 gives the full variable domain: GAGVSQSPRYKVAKRGQDVALRCDPISGHVSLFWYQQALGQGPEFLTYFQNEAQLDKSGLPSDRFFAERPEGSVSTLKIQRTQQEDSAVYLCASSLVTGWGTDTQYFGPGTRLTVL.

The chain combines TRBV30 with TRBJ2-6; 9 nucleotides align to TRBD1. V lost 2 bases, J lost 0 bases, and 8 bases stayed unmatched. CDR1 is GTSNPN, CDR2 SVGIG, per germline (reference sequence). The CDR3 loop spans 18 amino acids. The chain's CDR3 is CAWSLNRGHPSGANVLTF. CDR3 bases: TGTGCCTGGAGTTTAAACAGGGGGCACCCCTCTGGGGCCAACGTCCTGACTTTC.

The CDR3 coding sequence is TGTGCCAGCAGCTTAGGGGACAGTTACGAGCAGTACTTC. Protein: CASSLGDSYEQYF. V gene TRBV11-3 combines with J gene TRBJ2-7, with 7 bases matching TRBD1. This CDR3 has 13 amino acids. Looked up from germline, CDR1 is SGHNT and CDR2 is YENEEA. V was pared by 1 base and J by 4 bases, with 1 base of the junction left unmatched.

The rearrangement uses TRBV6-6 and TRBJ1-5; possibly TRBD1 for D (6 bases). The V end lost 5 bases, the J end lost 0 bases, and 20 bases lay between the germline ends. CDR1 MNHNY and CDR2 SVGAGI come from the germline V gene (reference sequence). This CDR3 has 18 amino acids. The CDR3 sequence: CASSPTGNSASSNQPQHF. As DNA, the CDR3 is TGTGCCAGCAGTCCAACAGGGAACTCGGCTTCTAGCAATCAGCCCCAGCATTTT.

The chain's CDR3 is CASSRTGVRNMNTEAFF. CDR3 DNA sequence: TGCGCCAGCAGCCGCACAGGGGTGCGGAACATGAACACTGAAGCTTTCTTT. The rearrangement joins TRBV5-1 to TRBJ1-1, with 7 nucleotides matching TRBD1. In germline, CDR1 is SGHRS, CDR2 YFSETQ. CDR3 length equals 17 residues. Losses at the gene ends were 4 bases for V and 0 bases for J; bases not matched to a gene: 12.

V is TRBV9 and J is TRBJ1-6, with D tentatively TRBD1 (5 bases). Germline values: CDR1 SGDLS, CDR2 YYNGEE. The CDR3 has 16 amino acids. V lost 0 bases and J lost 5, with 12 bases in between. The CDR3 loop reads CASSVDAGRNNSPLHF. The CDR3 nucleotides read TGTGCCAGCAGCGTAGATGCAGGGAGGAATAATTCACCCCTCCACTTT.

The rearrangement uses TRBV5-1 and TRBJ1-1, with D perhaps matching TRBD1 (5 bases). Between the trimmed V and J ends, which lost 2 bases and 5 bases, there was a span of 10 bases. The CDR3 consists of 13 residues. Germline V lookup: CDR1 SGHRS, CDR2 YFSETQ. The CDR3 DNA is TGCGCCAGCAGCTTTACAGGAAGGACTGAAGCTTTCTTT. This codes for CASSFTGRTEAFF.

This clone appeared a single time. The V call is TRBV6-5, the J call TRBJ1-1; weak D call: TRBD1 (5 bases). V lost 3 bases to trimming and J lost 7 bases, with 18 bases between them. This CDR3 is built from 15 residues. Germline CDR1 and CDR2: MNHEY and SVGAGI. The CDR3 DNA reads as TGTGCCAGCAGTTATTTAATAGGGGTAACGGGTGAAGCTTTCTTT. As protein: CASSYLIGVTGEAFF.

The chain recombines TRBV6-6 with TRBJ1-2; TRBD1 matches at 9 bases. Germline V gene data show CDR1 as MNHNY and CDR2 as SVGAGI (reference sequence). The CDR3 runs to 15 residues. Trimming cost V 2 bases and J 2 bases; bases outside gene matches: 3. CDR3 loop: CASSYGTGTNYGYTF. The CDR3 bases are TGTGCCAGCAGTTACGGGACAGGGACGAACTATGGCTACACCTTC.

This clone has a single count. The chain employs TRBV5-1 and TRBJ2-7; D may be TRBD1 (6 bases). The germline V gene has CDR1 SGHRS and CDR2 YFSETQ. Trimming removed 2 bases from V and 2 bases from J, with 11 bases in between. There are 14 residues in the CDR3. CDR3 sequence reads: CASSFLQGPYEQYF. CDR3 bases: TGCGCCAGCAGCTTCCTACAGGGCCCCTACGAGCAGTACTTC.

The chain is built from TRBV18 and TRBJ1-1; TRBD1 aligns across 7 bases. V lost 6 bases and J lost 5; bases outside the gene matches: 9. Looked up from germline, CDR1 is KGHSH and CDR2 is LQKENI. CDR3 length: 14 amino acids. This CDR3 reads CASSPRGAETEAFF. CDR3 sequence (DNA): TGTGCCAGCTCCCCCAGGGGGGCCGAGACTGAAGCTTTCTTT.